One and the same sample provided the 4 T cell receptor beta chains below, sequenced in a study of T-cell memory formation after mild COVID-19. In TCRdb, the 5' RACE reads were re-called with MiXCR into one record per CDR3 protein. Among 450,000 to 650,000 distinct CDR3 sequences listed, around 21% were seen once. Sequenced material: PBMCs or a T cell subset sorted from them (not recorded which). The receptors stem from an adult woman who had mild COVID-19 (a few samples of this study predate the infection). Cell type and time point are not known.

A few counts support this clonotype. The V and J genes are TRBV6-1 and TRBJ1-1; D unclear. The CDR3 totals 12 residues. Between the trimmed V and J ends, which lost 7 bases and 0 bases, there was a span of 6 bases. Germline V gene sequence: CDR1 MNHNS, CDR2 SASEGT. The CDR3 loop is CASNLLNTEAFF. The CDR3, as DNA: TGTGCCAGCAACTTACTGAACACTGAAGCTTTCTTT.

This clonotype was detected ten times or more. This chain joins TRBV4-2 and TRBJ2-1; 15 bases align to TRBD2. Per germline, CDR1 LGHNA and CDR2 YNFKEQ. J gave up 4 bases and V 4 bases, and 8 bases lay outside the gene matches. The CDR3 loop spans 18 amino acids. CDR3 sequence reads: CASSPNPGLAGGYNEQFF. The CDR3 DNA sequence: TGTGCCAGCAGCCCGAACCCGGGACTAGCGGGGGGATACAATGAGCAGTTCTTC.

The J gene is TRBJ2-3, the V gene TRBV5-1, with 10 bases identical to TRBD1. The CDR3 covers 15 residues. V was clipped by 2 bases and J by 4 bases; unmatched bases: 4. Germline V lookup: CDR1 SGHRS, CDR2 YFSETQ. The CDR3 region has the DNA TGCGCCAGCAGCTTTGGGACAGGGGTTTCAGATACGCAGTATTTT. This translates into CASSFGTGVSDTQYF.

The chain recombines TRBV27 with TRBJ2-3; D call uncertain. The germline V gene encodes CDR1 MNHEY and CDR2 SMNVEV (reference sequence). Trimming shortened V by 7 bases and J by 2 bases, and 10 bases separated the two germline ends. This CDR3 region has 13 residues. CDR3 in amino acids: CASKWAYTDTQYF. CDR3 sequence (DNA): TGTGCCAGCAAATGGGCCTACACAGATACGCAGTATTTT.